The rows below give T cell receptor beta chains drawn from one sample of a study of blood T cells in healthy people across ages. TCRdb recomputed calls from the 5' RACE reads with MiXCR, one row per CDR3 protein. The table includes about 780,000 distinct CDR3 sequences, 25% to 30% detected once. These data are also associated with another study on T cells of mothers and their children.

The specimen was blood. Receptors were obtained from a boy aged 5-17 years in good health. CDR3s include the opening cysteine and the closing phenylalanine or tryptophan. A D gene is named only where the DNA matches it firmly. Clone size is stated in some rows and not others, as once, few, many or a class when expanded.

J gene | D gene | CDR3 length | V gene | clone size | CDR3 DNA | CDR3 protein
TRBJ2-3 | . | 14 | TRBV20-1 | . | TGCAGTGGGATTCCGGGACCAAGCACAGATACGCAGTATTTT | CSGIPGPSTDTQYF
TRBJ1-1 | . | 15 | TRBV7-3 | few | TGTGCCAGCAGCGGCGGCGGGGCAGGGGCAACTGAAGCTTTCTTT | CASSGGGAGATEAFF
TRBJ2-4 | . | 15 | TRBV2 | . | TGTGCCAGCACCCCGGACAGTCTAGCCAAAAACATTCAGTACTTC | CASTPDSLAKNIQYF
TRBJ1-4 | . | 15 | TRBV19 | . | TGTGCCAGTAGTACCGAGGGAGCGCCTAATGAAAAACTGTTTTTT | CASSTEGAPNEKLFF
TRBJ1-4 | TRBD1 | 15 | TRBV28 | . | TGTGCCAGCAGTTTATCGAGCAGGGGGCGGGAAAAACTGTTTTTT | CASSLSSRGREKLFF
TRBJ1-1 | . | 12 | TRBV29-1 | . | TGCAGCGTTGGCCAGCTGAACACTGAAGCTTTCTTT | CSVGQLNTEAFF
TRBJ2-6 | TRBD1 | 15 | TRBV4-1 | few | TGCGCCGCAGGGGACAGTAGCTCTGGGGCCAACGTCCTGACTTTC | CAAGDSSSGANVLTF
TRBJ2-1 | . | 14 | TRBV7-9 | few | TGTGCCAGCAGCTTGGGGCACCCCTACAATGAGCAGTTCTTC | CASSLGHPYNEQFF
TRBJ1-4 | TRBD1 | 14 | TRBV12-3/TRBV12-4 | . | TGTGCCAGCAGACCCGGGACAGGGGGTGAAAAACTGTTTTTT | CASRPGTGGEKLFF
TRBJ2-5 | . | 14 | TRBV11-2 | few | TGTGCCAGCACCCCGCGAGGAGGATGGGAGACCCAGTACTTC | CASTPRGGWETQYF
TRBJ2-7 | . | 14 | TRBV2 | . | TGTGCCAGCGACTCCTTGACAGAGAACTACGAGCAGTACTTC | CASDSLTENYEQYF
TRBJ2-1 | TRBD1 | 15 | TRBV12-3/TRBV12-4 | few | TGTGCCAGCAGTTTAAGAGAGGGGGCAAACAATGAGCAGTTCTTC | CASSLREGANNEQFF
TRBJ1-2 | TRBD1 | 17 | TRBV18 | . | TGTGCCAGCTCTCACCCCGGGACAGGCCTCTCTAACTATGGCTACACCTTC | CASSHPGTGLSNYGYTF
TRBJ2-2 | . | 15 | TRBV10-2 | . | TGCGCCAGCAGGCGGCTATCGAGAAACACCGGGGAGCTGTTTTTT | CASRRLSRNTGELFF
TRBJ2-7 | TRBD1 | 15 | TRBV2 | . | TGTGCCAGCAGTGACCCTTCGGGACAGACCTACGAGCAGTACTTC | CASSDPSGQTYEQYF
TRBJ2-3 | . | 12 | TRBV7-9 | . | TGTGCCAGCAGCTTAGTTACGGATACGCTGTATTTT | CASSLVTDTLYF
TRBJ2-3 | . | 15 | TRBV7-3 | . | TGTGCCAGCAGCTTAAGGGGGGACGACACAGATACGCAGTATTTT | CASSLRGDDTDTQYF
TRBJ2-5 | . | 14 | TRBV30 | . | TGTGCCTGGAGCGTAGGTGCTAGTGGGGAGACCCAGTACTTC | CAWSVGASGETQYF
TRBJ1-1 | . | 15 | TRBV27 | . | TGTGCCAGCAGTTCCCAACAGGGAGGGTACACTGAAGCTTTCTTT | CASSSQQGGYTEAFF
TRBJ2-5 | . | 14 | TRBV5-1 | . | TGCGCCACCAAAGTGGGGGAGTACCAAGAGACCCAGTACTTC | CATKVGEYQETQYF
TRBJ1-1 | . | 15 | TRBV2 | few | TGTGCCAGCAGTGAAAGCTGGGACAATCTCGCTGAAGCTTTCTTT | CASSESWDNLAEAFF
TRBJ2-1 | TRBD1 | 11 | TRBV7-9 | . | TGTGCCAGCAGTAGAGGGGGCAGGCAGTTCTTC | CASSRGGRQFF
TRBJ2-3 | TRBD1 | 15 | TRBV5-1 | . | TGCGCCAGCAGCTTGAGAGGGGGCACGATGGATACGCAGTATTTT | CASSLRGGTMDTQYF
TRBJ2-7 | . | 11 | TRBV20-1 | . | TGCAGTGCTATTGGCTCCTACGAGCAGTACTTC | CSAIGSYEQYF
TRBJ1-1 | . | 14 | TRBV4-1 | many | TGCGCCAGCAGCCAAACTCCCCTGAACACTGAAGCTTTCTTT | CASSQTPLNTEAFF
TRBJ2-1 | . | 15 | TRBV11-2 | many | TGTGCCAGCAGCTTAGACACCTCCTCCTACAATGAGCAGTTCTTC | CASSLDTSSYNEQFF
TRBJ2-7 | . | 15 | TRBV4-1 | . | TGCGCCAGCAGCCAAGAGGGACCACCGACCTACGAGCAGTACTTC | CASSQEGPPTYEQYF
TRBJ1-5 | TRBD1 | 17 | TRBV5-1 | . | TGCGCCAGCAGTAACAGGGGGCGTAAGTCTAGCAATCAGCCCCAGCATTTT | CASSNRGRKSSNQPQHF
TRBJ2-1 | . | 15 | TRBV10-3 | . | TGTGCCATCAATGAGTCGGCAGAAATCTACAATGAGCAGTTCTTC | CAINESAEIYNEQFF
TRBJ2-7 | . | 12 | TRBV6-5 | . | TGTGCCAGCAGCTCCAATTCCTGCGAGCAGTACTTC | CASSSNSCEQYF
TRBJ2-7 | TRBD1 | 15 | TRBV2 | . | TGTGCCAGCAGTGAGGGGGGACAGGGAACCTACGAGCAGTACTTC | CASSEGGQGTYEQYF
TRBJ1-3 | . | 16 | TRBV5-1 | few | TGCGCCAGCAGCGTGCGGGGGCCCTTCGCTGGAAACACCATATATTTT | CASSVRGPFAGNTIYF
TRBJ2-5 | TRBD2 | 15 | TRBV10-3 | . | TGTGCCATCAAGGGCGGACTAGCGGGGGTAGAGACCCAGTACTTC | CAIKGGLAGVETQYF
TRBJ1-2 | . | 12 | TRBV12-3/TRBV12-4 | . | TGTGCCAGCAGCTCGCCGGGATATGGCTACACCTTC | CASSSPGYGYTF
TRBJ2-3 | . | 13 | TRBV28 | few | TGTGCCAGCAGTTGGGGCACTGCAGATACGCAGTATTTT | CASSWGTADTQYF
TRBJ1-2 | . | 14 | TRBV29-1 | few | TGCAGCGTACTATTCATCCGGGGTAACTATGGCTACACCTTC | CSVLFIRGNYGYTF
TRBJ2-5 | TRBD2 | 14 | TRBV12-3/TRBV12-4 | few | TGTGCCAGCAATGCCCTCGGACTAGCGGGGACCCAGTACTTC | CASNALGLAGTQYF
TRBJ1-2 | . | 13 | TRBV6-5 | . | TGTGCCAGCAGTTACCCGGCAGGCTATGGCTACACCTTC | CASSYPAGYGYTF